These 13 T cell receptor beta chains were sequenced from one sample in a study of spatial heterogeneity in lung cancer (dated by TCRdb to between 2017 and 2020). The time point label of this sample denotes: sample taken at primary tumor resection. Preparation of the library involved 5' RACE. The reads were generated on a NextSeq 500. In TCRdb, the public reads were trimmed at Q25 with fastp and aligned with MiXCR, with productive beta chains retained. Identical CDR3 protein sequences are pooled into one entry, listed with their most common genes and DNA. This sample has tens of thousands of distinct CDR3 sequences in its table, and roughly 6.4% of those were observed once. The ten largest clones take up about 15% of the sample. The specimen comprised PBMCs, sampled at surgery. All receptors come from a female donor with early-stage non-small cell lung cancer.

The table lists this clonotype with a few counts. The J gene is TRBJ1-5, the V gene TRBV27, with 9 bases that match TRBD1. Germline-derived CDR1 and CDR2 are MNHEY and SMNVEV (reference sequence). The CDR3 runs to 17 residues. Germline trimming cut 6 bases from V and 4 bases from J; bases unmatched to any gene: 13. The CDR3 region is CASSLRKTGTGNQPQHF. Here the CDR3 DNA reads TGTGCCAGCAGCTTGAGGAAAACCGGGACAGGGAATCAGCCCCAGCATTTT.

V and J are TRBV5-1 and TRBJ2-2; 14 bases fit TRBD2. The trim removed 7 bases at V and 5 bases at J, leaving 1 base unmatched. The CDR3 consists of 14 residues. Per the germline V gene, CDR1 is SGHRS and CDR2 is YFSETQ. The DNA for the CDR3 is TGCGCCAGCGGACTAGCGGGAGGAACCGGGGAGCTGTTTTTT. As protein: CASGLAGGTGELFF. Complete variable domain (other parts from reference TRBV5-1 and TRBJ2-2): KAGVTQTPRYLIKTRGQQVTLSCSPISGHRSVSWYQQTPGQGLQFLFEYFSETQRNKGNFPGRFSGRQFSNSRSEMNVSTLELGDSALYLCASGLAGGTGELFFGEGSRLTVL.

V is TRBV2 and J is TRBJ2-2; the match to TRBD2 covers 13 bases. The CDR3 consists of 15 residues. Trimming cost V 10 bases and J 3 bases; bases outside gene matches: 5. Germline-derived CDR1 and CDR2 are SNHLY and FYNNEI. The CDR3 DNA reads TGTGCCACCCGGACTAGCGGGAGTTACACCGGGGAGCTGTTTTTT. This sequence encodes CATRTSGSYTGELFF.

This clonotype was seen only a few times. The CDR3 DNA reads as TGTGCCAGCAGCCGAAACAGGGACAGGAGCTCCTACAATGAGCAGTTCTTC. Residues: CASSRNRDRSSYNEQFF. The chain uses TRBV27 and TRBJ2-1, with 8 nucleotides matching TRBD1. CDR1 MNHEY and CDR2 SMNVEV come from the germline V gene (reference sequence). The junction had 10 bases not matched to a gene; V was cut back by 6 bases and J by 0 bases. The CDR3 spans 17 residues.

This clonotype was seen repeatedly, ten times or more. This chain links TRBV11-2 with TRBJ2-7, with unresolved D. With 2 bases removed from V and 6 bases from J, the gap between germline ends came to 26 bases. The length of the CDR3 is 18 residues. From germline, CDR1 is SGHAT and CDR2 FQNNGV. CDR3 residues: CASSLLWARAGSPTEQYF. CDR3 in DNA: TGTGCCAGCAGCTTATTGTGGGCCCGGGCTGGCAGCCCGACCGAGCAGTACTTC.

This clonotype was counted ten times or more. The chain carries TRBV5-4 and TRBJ2-3, with TRBD2 identical over 10 bases. CDR1 SGHNT and CDR2 YYREEE come from the germline V gene (reference sequence). Trimming removed 6 bases from V and 2 bases from J; junction bases left unmatched: 12. The CDR3 extends over 17 amino acids. CDR3 protein: CASNALASGGNTDTQYF. CDR3 sequence (DNA): TGTGCCAGCAACGCTTTGGCTAGCGGGGGCAACACAGATACGCAGTATTTT.

On this clonotype: Since a much larger clone is just one base distant, this may be a read error. The chain links TRBV9 to TRBJ2-3; 8 nucleotides line up with TRBD2. There are 14 residues in the CDR3. The junction had 6 bases not matched to a gene; V was cut back by 6 bases and J by 3 bases. Germline V gene lookup returns CDR1 SGDLS and CDR2 YYNGEE. In DNA, the CDR3 is TGTGCCAGCAACCTATCGGGGGGGACAGATACGCAGTATTTT. This translates into CASNLSGGTDTQYF.

As regards this clonotype: This may arise from a read error, as a much more abundant clone is one base away. The chain is built from TRBV20-1 and TRBJ1-4; D not resolved. Germline-derived CDR1 and CDR2 are DFQATT and SNEGSKA (reference sequence). This CDR3 spans 12 amino acids. V gave up 6 bases and J gave up 9 bases, with 14 bases separating them. The CDR3 region is CSAKGQDKKLFF. The CDR3 region has the DNA TGCAGTGCCAAAGGGCAGGATAAAAAACTGTTTTTT.

V is TRBV19 and J is TRBJ2-7, with a possible D match to TRBD1 (7 bases). Between the trimmed V and J ends, which lost 2 bases and 5 bases, there was a span of 16 bases. Germline CDR1 reads LNHDA; CDR2 reads SQIVND (reference sequence). This CDR3 region has 15 residues. CDR3 sequence: CASSISGQGGNEQYF. CDR3 nucleotides: TGTGCCAGTAGTATAAGTGGGCAGGGGGGAAACGAGCAGTACTTC. Combining the CDR3 with reference TRBV19 and TRBJ2-7 gives the whole variable domain DGGITQSPKYLFRKEGQNVTLSCEQNLNHDAMYWYRQDPGQGLRLIYYSQIVNDFQKGDIAEGYSVSREKKESFPLTVTSAQKNPTAFYLCASSISGQGGNEQYFGPGTRLTVT.

The J gene is TRBJ1-6, the V gene TRBV5-1; no firm D call. CDR3 length: 15 residues. V lost 7 bases to trimming and J lost 8 bases, with 19 bases between them. CDR1 is SGHRS, CDR2 YFSETQ, per germline. As DNA, the CDR3 is TGCGCCAGCGGAGCAGAACCGGGTAGCTATTCACCCCTCCACTTT. Translating gives CASGAEPGSYSPLHF. The full variable domain, its missing parts supplied by reference TRBV5-1 and TRBJ1-6, is KAGVTQTPRYLIKTRGQQVTLSCSPISGHRSVSWYQQTPGQGLQFLFEYFSETQRNKGNFPGRFSGRQFSNSRSEMNVSTLELGDSALYLCASGAEPGSYSPLHFGNGTRLTVT.

The rearrangement uses TRBV7-3 and TRBJ1-6; 7 positions match TRBD1. The germline gives CDR1 SGHTA, CDR2 FQGTGA. The CDR3 spans 15 residues. V shed 4 bases, J shed 7 bases, and the junction held 7 bases outside the gene matches. In DNA, the CDR3 is TGTGCCAGCAGCTCTACCGGGACAGCGAATTCACCCCTCCACTTT. Translation: CASSSTGTANSPLHF. Using reference TRBV7-3 and TRBJ1-6 for the parts outside the CDR3, the full variable domain is GAGVSQTPSNKVTEKGKYVELRCDPISGHTALYWYRQSLGQGPEFLIYFQGTGAADDSGLPNDRFFAVRPEGSVSTLKIQRTERGDSAVYLCASSSTGTANSPLHFGNGTRLTVT.

V usage is TRBV5-5 and J usage is TRBJ2-6, with 9 bases lining up with TRBD1. V was clipped by 0 bases and J by 0 bases; unmatched bases: 4. The germline gives CDR1 SGHKS, CDR2 YYEKEE (reference sequence). CDR3 length: 18 residues. The CDR3 protein is CASSLVGQGISGANVLTF. The CDR3 DNA reads TGTGCCAGCAGCTTGGTAGGACAGGGGATCTCTGGGGCCAACGTCCTGACTTTC.

Ten or more counts support this clonotype. The DNA is omitted, as the CDR3 cannot be located on it reliably, and the CDR3 follows TCRdb's listing. The V and J genes are TRBV7-9 and TRBJ2-1; TRBD2 reflects the table's D call only, with no check against the DNA. Germline lookup yields CDR1 SEHNR and CDR2 FQNEAQ (reference sequence). Inclusive of both ends, the CDR3 amounts to 21 amino acids. The CDR3 reads CASSLGRAPTMSSSSDNEQFF.